These 17 T cell receptor beta chains were all obtained from the same sample, sequenced in a study of Graves' ophthalmopathy and Graves' hyperthyroidism (dated by TCRdb to 2017 to 2018). Sequenced using an Illumina HiSeq 2000. TCR beta CDR3 regions were amplified from RNA transcripts for repertoire sequencing. The first round of RT-PCR was done with HTBI primers and the Qiagen OneStep RT-PCR kit, and was followed by a second round of multiplex PCR, then size selection and purification. TCRdb handled the public reads itself, with Q25 trimming in fastp and clone calling in MiXCR, and kept productive beta chains. Each entry is one CDR3 protein sequence, shown with its most common DNA and genes. The sample has more than 550,000 distinct CDR3 sequences on record, approximately 39% of them singletons. The ten largest clonotypes hold more than 2.5% of the sample. Material: peripheral blood. The receptors originated from an adult man with Graves' ophthalmopathy.

This clonotype was seen repeatedly, ten times or more. The junction differs from germline at one of its ends, possibly a read error. This chain's CDR3 is CASSWGGTEAFF. The CDR3, as DNA: TGTGCCAGCAGCTGGGGGGGCACTGAAGCTTTCTTT. V is TRBV5-1 and J is TRBJ1-1, with a weak D call TRBD1 (5 bases). The CDR3 spans 12 residues. Germline CDR1 SGHRS, CDR2 YFSETQ.

In its sample, this clonotype was seen many times. V gene TRBV9 combines with J gene TRBJ2-7; either TRBD1 or TRBD2 may fit D (6 bases each). With 3 bases removed from V and 6 bases from J, the gap between germline ends came to 13 bases. The germline V gene has CDR1 SGDLS and CDR2 YYNGEE. The CDR3 length is 13 residues. CDR3: CASSEPGAGEQYF. The CDR3 nucleotides read TGTGCCAGCAGCGAACCGGGGGCGGGCGAGCAGTACTTC.

As for this clonotype: One junction end does not reproduce the germline sequence, and a read error may be involved. The chain carries TRBV10-3 and TRBJ2-2; tentatively, D is TRBD1 or TRBD2 (5 bases each). This CDR3 has 13 residues. Germline V CDR1 and CDR2: ENHRY, SYGVKD. The CDR3 DNA follows: TGTGCCAGCAGTGATGGGGGACGCGGGGAGCTGTTTTTT. Amino acids: CASSDGGRGELFF.

The chain couples TRBV25-1 to TRBJ1-4; no definite D call. This CDR3 comprises 12 residues. From germline, CDR1 is MGHDK and CDR2 SYGVNS. The germline V and J ends were trimmed by 8 bases and 8 bases, with 12 bases remaining between them. The chain's CDR3 is CASQVDREKLFF. In nucleotides, the CDR3 is TGTGCCAGCCAAGTTGATAGGGAAAAACTGTTTTTT.

The gene calls are TRBV30 and TRBJ2-5; the D is unclear. The CDR3 is made up of 11 amino acids. V lost 2 bases, J lost 6 bases, and 7 bases lay in between. CDR1 is GTSNPN, CDR2 SVGIG, per germline (reference sequence). The CDR3 sequence is CAWSSMKTQYF. The DNA for the CDR3 is TGTGCCTGGAGTTCTATGAAGACCCAGTACTTC. Full variable domain (outside the CDR3, taken from reference TRBV30 and TRBJ2-5): SQTIHQWPATLVQPVGSPLSLECTVEGTSNPNLYWYRQAAGRGLQLLFYSVGIGQISSEVPQNLSASRPQDRQFILSSKKLLLSDSGFYLCAWSSMKTQYFGPGTRLLVL.

This clonotype was found many times. The chain joins TRBV15 to TRBJ2-5, with 7 bases that match TRBD2. J gave up 7 bases and V 3 bases, and 5 bases lay outside the gene matches. This CDR3 has 13 residues. CDR1 and CDR2 (germline): LNHNV, YYDKDF (reference sequence). The CDR3 nucleotides are TGTGCCACCAGCAGTCCGCCGGGGGGGACCCAGTACTTC. It is translated as CATSSPPGGTQYF.

Notes on this clonotype: Just one base apart from a much larger clone, this may be a read error. The rearrangement joins TRBV19 to TRBJ1-2, with 8 bases identical to TRBD1. CDR1 LNHDA and CDR2 SQIVND come from the germline V gene (reference sequence). With V trimmed by 5 bases and J by 7 bases, 9 bases remained unmatched. CDR3 length: 14 residues. The CDR3 here is CASSPETGVVGYTF. CDR3 in DNA: TGTGCCAGTAGTCCCGAGACAGGGGTTGTTGGCTACACCTTC.

CDR3 coding DNA: TGCAGCGTTGGAAAGGGCATCTATGGCTACACCTTC. The encoded protein is CSVGKGIYGYTF. The rearrangement uses TRBV29-1 and TRBJ1-2; no definite D call. Trimming took 4 bases from V and 4 from J, leaving 10 bases between them. Germline CDR1 and CDR2: SQVTM and ANQGSEA. The CDR3 length is 12 residues.

J is TRBJ1-2 and V is TRBV5-1; D gene unclear. CDR1 is SGHRS, CDR2 YFSETQ, per germline. V was shortened by 3 bases and J by 12 bases, with 15 bases between the two germline ends. The CDR3 consists of 12 residues. The CDR3 reads CASSYGSGRHTF. CDR3 DNA sequence: TGCGCCAGCAGCTACGGTAGCGGGAGGCACACCTTC.

The table lists this clonotype with a few counts. V is TRBV11-1 and J is TRBJ2-5; 9 nucleotides agree with TRBD2. The CDR3 contains 15 residues. The trim removed 6 bases at V and 5 bases at J, leaving 10 bases unmatched. The germline gives CDR1 SGHAT, CDR2 FQDESV (reference sequence). In nucleotides, the CDR3 is TGTGCCAGCAGAGACCTGGCGGGGGGGCTTGAGACCCAGTACTTC. Its protein product is CASRDLAGGLETQYF. The full variable domain, its missing parts supplied by reference TRBV11-1 and TRBJ2-5, is EAEVAQSPRYKITEKSQAVAFWCDPISGHATLYWYRQILGQGPELLVQFQDESVVDDSQLPKDRFSAERLKGVDSTLKIQPAELGDSAMYLCASRDLAGGLETQYFGPGTRLLVL.

This clonotype was counted a few times. The chain uses TRBV12-3 or TRBV12-4 and TRBJ2-7, with TRBD2 as a possible D gene (6 bases). The V end lost 5 bases, the J end lost 7 bases, and 12 bases lay between the germline ends. The CDR3 runs to 12 residues. As DNA, the CDR3 is TGTGCCAGCAGTGAATGGGGGGAAGAGCAGTACTTC. Amino acid sequence: CASSEWGEEQYF.

This clonotype has just a few counts. The chain has TRBV9 and TRBJ1-2, with 9 bases lining up with TRBD1. This CDR3 is built from 15 residues. Germline CDR1 reads SGDLS; CDR2 reads YYNGEE. Trimming removed 4 bases from V and 4 bases from J; junction bases left unmatched: 8. The CDR3 sequence is CASSQRDRVLYGYTF. The CDR3 DNA follows: TGTGCCAGCAGCCAACGGGACAGGGTGCTCTATGGCTACACCTTC.

This clonotype was counted a single time. The chain recombines TRBV5-1 with TRBJ2-7; TRBD1 matches 8 bases. Germline assignment: CDR1 SGHRS and CDR2 YFSETQ. V gave up 4 bases and J gave up 6 bases; unmatched junction bases: 9. The CDR3 has 14 residues. As DNA, the CDR3 is TGCGCCAGCAGCCCCCGGGACAGGCTATCCGAGCAGTACTTC. It encodes CASSPRDRLSEQYF.

The V gene is TRBV25-1, the J gene TRBJ2-5; 9 bases agree with TRBD1. V was clipped by 8 bases and J by 4 bases; unmatched bases: 11. CDR1 and CDR2 from the germline V gene are MGHDK and SYGVNS. The CDR3 consists of 15 residues. The CDR3 is CASGRGETGGETQYF. The CDR3 region has the DNA TGTGCCAGCGGGAGGGGAGAGACAGGGGGAGAGACCCAGTACTTC.

In this sample, this clonotype turned up a few times. This chain joins TRBV11-2 and TRBJ2-7; D gene ambiguous. The CDR3 contains 14 residues. The V gene's germline CDR1 is SGHAT and CDR2 FQNNGV. Trimming took 2 bases from V and 3 from J, leaving 11 bases between them. The CDR3 spells CASSLSASDYEQYF. The CDR3 bases are TGTGCCAGCAGCTTATCAGCGTCTGACTACGAGCAGTACTTC.

The V gene is TRBV7-8, the J gene TRBJ1-2; D gene unclear. Trimming took off 6 bases at V and 0 bases at J, with 17 bases between the two ends. CDR1 and CDR2 (germline): SGHVS, FQNEAQ. CDR3 length: 16 amino acids. DNA of the CDR3: TGTGCCAGCAGAGAAAACCCAGGAAGCACTAACTATGGCTACACCTTC. Its translation: CASRENPGSTNYGYTF.

The rearrangement joins TRBV19 to TRBJ2-7, with TRBD1 matching over 7 bases. V gave up 3 bases and J gave up 0 bases; unmatched junction bases: 5. Looked up from germline, CDR1 is LNHDA and CDR2 is SQIVND (reference sequence). This CDR3 region has 15 residues. The DNA for the CDR3 is TGTGCCAGTAGTATGATTGGGACAGACTCCTACGAGCAGTACTTC. This codes for CASSMIGTDSYEQYF.